This T cell receptor beta chain was documented in a study of vaccination and CD4 T cells after COVID-19. About the research overall: Control cultures received a CEFX pool, an HIV-1 Nef pool, or no peptide. Study observations and caveats: A median of approximately 88% of reactive clones, in convalescent patients, became evident only post-vaccination.

As for treatment: approximately 10-day PBMC culture with coronavirus spike peptide pools or control peptides (ViraFEST assay). CD4+ T cells that came from the unexposed donor were collected before the COVID-19 pandemic (2011-2018). This clonotype has only a few counts. What it recognizes is unknown. The Oncomine TCR Beta short-read assay was applied to DNA of cultured CD4+ T cells. CD4+ T cells were cultured, and genomic DNA was extracted from them. TCRdb recomputed calls from the PCR reads with MiXCR, one row per CDR3 protein. The repertoire holds 7,000 to 8,500 distinct CDR3 sequences, with roughly 36% as singletons. Sequencing input: CD4+ T cells from blood, cultured in vitro. The TCR was taken from a human donor in good health.

The CDR3 loop reads CASRGTEQMPQHF. CDR3 DNA: TGTGCCAGCAGGGGGACAGAGCAAATGCCCCAGCATTTT. This chain joins TRBV6-1 and TRBJ1-5; 7 nucleotides line up with TRBD1. Germline V gives CDR1 MNHNS, CDR2 SASEGT. This CDR3 has 13 residues. With 6 bases clipped from V and 9 bases from J, the junction kept 8 bases outside the gene matches.